Presented here are 3 T cell receptor beta chains from one specimen sequenced in a study of blood T cell repertoires in COVID-19. Clones were sequenced by immunoSEQ multiplex PCR, and TCRdb holds only the in-frame ones, with some missing. This repertoire shows 400,000 to 500,000 clones, around 89% found once; its top ten account for 1.8%. Input material: PBMCs or T cells enriched from blood (not recorded which). These receptors all come from a woman in her thirties or forties who had recovered from COVID-19.

The chain uses TRBV30 and TRBJ1-1, with D unresolved. V shed 8 bases and J shed 7 bases, with 11 bases lying between them. CDR1 is GTSNPN, CDR2 SVGIG, per germline (reference sequence). The CDR3 covers 10 residues. The CDR3 sequence: CAPLGDEAFF. CDR3 DNA sequence: TGTGCCCCTTTGGGAGATGAAGCTTTCTTT.

The V gene is TRBV3-1 (or the pseudogene TRBV3-2), the J gene TRBJ2-7; tentative D call: TRBD2 (7 bases). CDR1 is LGHDT and CDR2 is YNNKEL in the germline V gene (reference sequence). The CDR3 runs 17 residues. With 0 bases removed from V and 1 base from J, the gap between germline ends came to 16 bases. The CDR3: CASSQDWAGASSYEQYF. The CDR3 nucleotides are TGTGCCAGCAGCCAAGATTGGGCGGGGGCGAGTTCCTACGAGCAGTACTTC.

This chain connects TRBV6-5 to TRBJ1-4; TRBD1 agrees at 10 bases. The CDR3 contains 15 residues. J was trimmed by 6 bases and V by 5 bases; bases with no gene match: 6. The germline V gene encodes CDR1 MNHEY and CDR2 SVGAGI. The CDR3 sequence: CASSTGTGVYEKLFF. The CDR3 DNA reads as TGTGCCAGCAGTACGGGGACAGGGGTTTATGAAAAACTGTTTTTT.